The clone carrying this T cell receptor (beta chain) was seen more than once but under ten times. Its target is unknown. This sample was taken from a study of cytomegalovirus exposure and HLA in healthy donors. V lost 0 bases and J lost 1; bases outside the gene matches: 1. Germline assignment: CDR1 GTSNPN and CDR2 SVGIG (reference sequence). The CDR3 covers 14 residues. At collection, donors were nominally healthy, but unrecorded immune exposures were probable. Study-wide findings and caveats: Cytomegalovirus association was assigned to around 150 TCR beta chains.

A multiplex PCR was run with 60 Vbeta primers and 13 Jbeta primers. The assay was immunoSEQ multiplex PCR, and TCRdb's table has in-frame clones only and misses some. The data contain over 100,000 clones, around 61% of them singletons. The chain carries TRBV30 and TRBJ1-1; TRBD1 matches at 8 bases. This receptor was obtained from a woman aged 25 to 39 in good health and CMV-seronegative. The material sequenced was PBMCs. The CDR3 DNA follows: TGTGCCTGGAGTGTACAGGGGGAGAACACTGAAGCTTTCTTT. It translates to CAWSVQGENTEAFF.